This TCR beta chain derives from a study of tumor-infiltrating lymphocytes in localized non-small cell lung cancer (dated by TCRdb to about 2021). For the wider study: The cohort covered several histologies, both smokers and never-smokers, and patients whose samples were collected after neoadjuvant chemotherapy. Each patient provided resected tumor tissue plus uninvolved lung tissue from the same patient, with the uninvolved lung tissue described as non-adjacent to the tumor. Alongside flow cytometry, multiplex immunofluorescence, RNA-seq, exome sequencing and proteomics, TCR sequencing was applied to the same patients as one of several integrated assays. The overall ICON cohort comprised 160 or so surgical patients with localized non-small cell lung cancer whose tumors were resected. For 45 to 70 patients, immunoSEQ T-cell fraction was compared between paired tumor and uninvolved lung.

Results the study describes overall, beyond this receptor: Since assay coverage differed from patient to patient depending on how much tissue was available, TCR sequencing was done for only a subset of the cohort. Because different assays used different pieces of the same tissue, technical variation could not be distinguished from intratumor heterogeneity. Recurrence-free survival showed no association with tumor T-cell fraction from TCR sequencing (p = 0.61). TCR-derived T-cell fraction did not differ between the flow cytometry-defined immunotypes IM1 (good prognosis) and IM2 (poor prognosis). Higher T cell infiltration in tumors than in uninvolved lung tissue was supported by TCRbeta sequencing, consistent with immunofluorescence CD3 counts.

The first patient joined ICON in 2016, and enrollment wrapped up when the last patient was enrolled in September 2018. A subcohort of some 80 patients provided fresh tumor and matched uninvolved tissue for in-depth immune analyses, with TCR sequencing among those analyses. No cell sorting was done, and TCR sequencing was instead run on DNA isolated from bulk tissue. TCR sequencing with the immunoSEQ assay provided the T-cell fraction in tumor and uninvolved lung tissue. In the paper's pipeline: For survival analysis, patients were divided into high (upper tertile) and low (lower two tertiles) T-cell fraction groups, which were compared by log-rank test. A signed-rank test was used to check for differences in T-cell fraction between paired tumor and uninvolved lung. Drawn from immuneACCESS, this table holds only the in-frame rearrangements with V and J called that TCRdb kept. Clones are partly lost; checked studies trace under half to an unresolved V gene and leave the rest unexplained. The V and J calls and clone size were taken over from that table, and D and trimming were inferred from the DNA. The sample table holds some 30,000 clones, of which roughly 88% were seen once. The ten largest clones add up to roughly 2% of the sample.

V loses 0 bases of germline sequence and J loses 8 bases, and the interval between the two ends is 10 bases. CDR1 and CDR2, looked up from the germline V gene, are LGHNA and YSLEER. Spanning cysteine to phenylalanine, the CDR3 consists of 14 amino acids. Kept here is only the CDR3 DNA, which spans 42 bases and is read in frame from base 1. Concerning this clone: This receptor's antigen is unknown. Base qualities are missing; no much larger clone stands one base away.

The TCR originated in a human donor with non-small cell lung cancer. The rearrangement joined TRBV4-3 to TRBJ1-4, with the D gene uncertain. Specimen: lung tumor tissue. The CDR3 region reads CASSQDSAGEKLFF. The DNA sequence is TGCGCCAGCAGCCAAGATTCGGCGGGGGAAAAACTGTTTTTT.